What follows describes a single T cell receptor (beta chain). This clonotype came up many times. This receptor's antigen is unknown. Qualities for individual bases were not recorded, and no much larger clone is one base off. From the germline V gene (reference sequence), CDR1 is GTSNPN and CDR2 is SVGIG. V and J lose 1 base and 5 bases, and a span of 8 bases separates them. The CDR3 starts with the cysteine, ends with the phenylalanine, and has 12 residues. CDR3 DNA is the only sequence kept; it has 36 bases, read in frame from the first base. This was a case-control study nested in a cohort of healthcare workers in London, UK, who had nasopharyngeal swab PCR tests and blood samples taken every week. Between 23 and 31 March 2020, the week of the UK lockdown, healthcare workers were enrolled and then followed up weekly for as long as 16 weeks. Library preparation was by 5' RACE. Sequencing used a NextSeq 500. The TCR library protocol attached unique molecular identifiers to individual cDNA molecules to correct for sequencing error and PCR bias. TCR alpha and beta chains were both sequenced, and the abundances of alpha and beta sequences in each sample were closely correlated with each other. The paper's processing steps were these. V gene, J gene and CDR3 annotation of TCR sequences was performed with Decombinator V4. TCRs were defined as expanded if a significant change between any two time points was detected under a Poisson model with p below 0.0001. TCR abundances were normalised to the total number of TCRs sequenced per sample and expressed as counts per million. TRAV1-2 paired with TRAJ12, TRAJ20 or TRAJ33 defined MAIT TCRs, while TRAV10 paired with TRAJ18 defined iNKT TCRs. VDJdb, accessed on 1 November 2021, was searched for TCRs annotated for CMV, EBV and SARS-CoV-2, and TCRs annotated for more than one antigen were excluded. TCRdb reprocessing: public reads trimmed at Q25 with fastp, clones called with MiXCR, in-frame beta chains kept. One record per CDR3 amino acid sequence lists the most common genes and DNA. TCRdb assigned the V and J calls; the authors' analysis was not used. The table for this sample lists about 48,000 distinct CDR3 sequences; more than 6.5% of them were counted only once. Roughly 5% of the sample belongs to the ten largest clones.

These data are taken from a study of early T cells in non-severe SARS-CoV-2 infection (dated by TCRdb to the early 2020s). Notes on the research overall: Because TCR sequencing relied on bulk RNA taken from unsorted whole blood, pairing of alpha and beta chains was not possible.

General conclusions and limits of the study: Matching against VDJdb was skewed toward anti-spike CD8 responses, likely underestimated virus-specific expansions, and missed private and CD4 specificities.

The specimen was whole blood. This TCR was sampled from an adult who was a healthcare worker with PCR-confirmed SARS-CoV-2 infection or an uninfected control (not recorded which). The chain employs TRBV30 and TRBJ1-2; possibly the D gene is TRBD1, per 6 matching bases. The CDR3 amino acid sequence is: CAWSGGQYGYTF. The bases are TGTGCCTGGAGTGGAGGACAGTATGGCTACACCTTC.